This TCR beta chain was sequenced during a study of memory CD4+ T cells and cytomegalovirus serostatus. With respect to this clone: The target antigen is unknown.

Study results and limitations: About 40% of the roughly 160 known CMV-associated TCRbeta sequences appeared in CD4+ memory.

The CDR3 is 14 residues long. The germline V gene has CDR1 SGHKS and CDR2 YYEKEE (reference sequence). V shed 2 bases, J shed 9 bases, and the junction held 8 bases outside the gene matches. Method: immunoSEQ multiplex PCR; TCRdb's copy keeps in-frame clones and lacks some. The table includes approximately 70,000 clones, around 76% detected once. The sort gate was single viable CD3+CD4+CD8-CD45RO+ cells for memory CD4+ T cells. Serostatus was set by detecting CMV pp150, pp28, p38, p52 IgG. The chain recombines TRBV5-5 with TRBJ2-1; 7 nucleotides match TRBD2. The sample comprised memory CD4+ T cells from blood. The receptor was derived from an adult in good health and CMV-seropositive. CDR3 loop: CASSFRSGIGEQFF. The CDR3 DNA reads TGTGCCAGCAGCTTTCGGAGCGGGATTGGTGAGCAGTTCTTC. The whole variable domain, remainder taken from reference TRBV5-5 and TRBJ2-1, is DAGVTQSPTHLIKTRGQQVTLRCSPISGHKSVSWYQQVLGQGPQFIFQYYEKEERGRGNFPDRFSARQFPNYSSELNVNALLLGDSALYLCASSFRSGIGEQFFGPGTRLTVL.